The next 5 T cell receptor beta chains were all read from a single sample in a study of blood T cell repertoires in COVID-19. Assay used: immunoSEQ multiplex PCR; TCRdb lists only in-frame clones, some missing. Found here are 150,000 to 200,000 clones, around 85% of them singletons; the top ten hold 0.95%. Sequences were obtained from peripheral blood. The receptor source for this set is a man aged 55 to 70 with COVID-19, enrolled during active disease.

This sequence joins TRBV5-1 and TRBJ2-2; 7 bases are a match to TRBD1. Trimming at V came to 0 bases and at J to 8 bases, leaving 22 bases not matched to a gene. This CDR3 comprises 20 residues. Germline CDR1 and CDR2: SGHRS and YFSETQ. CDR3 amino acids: CASSLDATGDAAYRPGELFF. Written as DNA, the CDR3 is TGCGCCAGCAGCTTGGATGCTACAGGGGATGCTGCCTATCGGCCGGGGGAGCTGTTTTTT.

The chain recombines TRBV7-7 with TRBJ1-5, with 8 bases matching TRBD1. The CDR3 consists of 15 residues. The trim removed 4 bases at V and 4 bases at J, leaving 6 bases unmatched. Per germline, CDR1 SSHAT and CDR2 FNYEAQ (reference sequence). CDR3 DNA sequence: TGTGCCAGCAGCTCGGACAGGGCCCTAAATCAGCCCCAGCATTTT. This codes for CASSSDRALNQPQHF.

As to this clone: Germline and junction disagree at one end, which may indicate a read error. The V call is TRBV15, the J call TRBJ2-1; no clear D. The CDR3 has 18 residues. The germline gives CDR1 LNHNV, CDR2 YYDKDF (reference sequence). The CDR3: CATSYHSTPLQSSNEQFF. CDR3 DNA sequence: TGTGCCACCAGCTACCATTCGACTCCTCTTCAGTCCTCCAATGAGCAGTTCTTC.

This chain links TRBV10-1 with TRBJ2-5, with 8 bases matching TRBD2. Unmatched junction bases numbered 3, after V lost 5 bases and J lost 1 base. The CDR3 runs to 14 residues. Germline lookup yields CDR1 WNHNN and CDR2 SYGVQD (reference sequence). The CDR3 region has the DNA TGCGCCAGCAGTCTTAGCGGGATCCAAGAGACCCAGTACTTC. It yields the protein CASSLSGIQETQYF.

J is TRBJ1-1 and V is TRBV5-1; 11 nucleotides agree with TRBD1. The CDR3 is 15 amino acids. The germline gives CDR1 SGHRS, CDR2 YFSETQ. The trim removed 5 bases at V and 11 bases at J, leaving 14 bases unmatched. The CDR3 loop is CASSSEDRGQVEAFF. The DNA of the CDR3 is TGCGCCAGCAGTTCCGAGGACAGGGGGCAAGTGGAGGCTTTCTTT. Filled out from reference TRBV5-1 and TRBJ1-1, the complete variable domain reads KAGVTQTPRYLIKTRGQQVTLSCSPISGHRSVSWYQQTPGQGLQFLFEYFSETQRNKGNFPGRFSGRQFSNSRSEMNVSTLELGDSALYLCASSSEDRGQVEAFFGQGTRLTVV.